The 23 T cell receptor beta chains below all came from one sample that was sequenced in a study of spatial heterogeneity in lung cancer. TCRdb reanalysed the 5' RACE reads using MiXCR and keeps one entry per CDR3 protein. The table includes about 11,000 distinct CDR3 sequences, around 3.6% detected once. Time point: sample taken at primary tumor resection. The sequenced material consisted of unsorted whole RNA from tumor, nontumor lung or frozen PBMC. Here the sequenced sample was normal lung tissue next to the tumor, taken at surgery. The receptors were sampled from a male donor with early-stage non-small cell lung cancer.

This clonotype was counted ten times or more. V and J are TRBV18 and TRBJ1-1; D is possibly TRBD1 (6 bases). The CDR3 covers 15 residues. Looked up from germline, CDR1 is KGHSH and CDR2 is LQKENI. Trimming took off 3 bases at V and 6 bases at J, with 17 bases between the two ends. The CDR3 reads CASSPLQGRWAEAFF. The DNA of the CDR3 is TGTGCCAGCTCACCCCTACAGGGAAGGTGGGCTGAAGCTTTCTTT. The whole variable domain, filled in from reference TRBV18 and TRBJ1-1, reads NAGVMQNPRHLVRRRGQEARLRCSPMKGHSHVYWYRQLPEEGLKFMVYLQKENIIDESGMPKERFSAEFPKEGPSILRIQQVVRGDSAAYFCASSPLQGRWAEAFFGQGTRLTVV.

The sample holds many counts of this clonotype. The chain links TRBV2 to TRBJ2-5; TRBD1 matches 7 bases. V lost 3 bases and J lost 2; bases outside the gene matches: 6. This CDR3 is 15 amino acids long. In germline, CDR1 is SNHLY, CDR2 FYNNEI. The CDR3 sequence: CASSEGTAPQETQYF. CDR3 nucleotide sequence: TGTGCCAGCAGTGAGGGGACAGCCCCTCAAGAGACCCAGTACTTC.

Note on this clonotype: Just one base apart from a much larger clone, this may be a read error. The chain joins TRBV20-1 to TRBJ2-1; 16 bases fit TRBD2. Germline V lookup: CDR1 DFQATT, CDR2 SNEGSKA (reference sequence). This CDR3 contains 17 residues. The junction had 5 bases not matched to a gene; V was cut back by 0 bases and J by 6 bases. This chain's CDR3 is CSARELGLAGGRNEQFF. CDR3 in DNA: TGCAGTGCTAGAGAACTGGGACTAGCGGGAGGGCGCAATGAGCAGTTCTTC.

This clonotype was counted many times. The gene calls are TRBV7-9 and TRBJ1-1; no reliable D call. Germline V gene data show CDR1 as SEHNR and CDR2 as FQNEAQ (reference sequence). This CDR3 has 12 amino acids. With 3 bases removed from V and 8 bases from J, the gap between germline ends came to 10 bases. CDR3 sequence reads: CASSFTTREAFF. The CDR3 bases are TGTGCCAGCAGCTTTACAACGAGGGAAGCTTTCTTT.

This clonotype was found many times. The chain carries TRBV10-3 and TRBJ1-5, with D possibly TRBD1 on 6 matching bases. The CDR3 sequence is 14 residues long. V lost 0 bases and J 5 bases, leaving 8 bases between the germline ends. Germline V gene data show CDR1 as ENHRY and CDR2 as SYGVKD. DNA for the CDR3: TGTGCCATCAGTGAGTCCTCAGGGGATCAGCCCCAGCATTTT. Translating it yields CAISESSGDQPQHF.

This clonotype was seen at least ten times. In DNA, the CDR3 is TGCAGTGCCCCGTTGGGGGACAGGGGAGGGGAGCAGTACTTC. Translating it yields CSAPLGDRGGEQYF. J is TRBJ2-7 and V is TRBV20-1; TRBD1 matches at 10 bases. The CDR3 is 14 residues long. V lost 6 bases, J lost 7 bases, and 12 bases stayed unmatched. Germline V gene lookup returns CDR1 DFQATT and CDR2 SNEGSKA (reference sequence).

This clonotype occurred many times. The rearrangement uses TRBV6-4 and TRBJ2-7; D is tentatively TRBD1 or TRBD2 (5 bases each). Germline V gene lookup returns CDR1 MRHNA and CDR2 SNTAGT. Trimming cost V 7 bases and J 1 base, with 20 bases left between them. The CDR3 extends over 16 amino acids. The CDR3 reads CASTSRGRDESYEQYF. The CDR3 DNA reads TGTGCCAGCACCTCCCGGGGCAGGGACGAGTCCTACGAGCAGTACTTC.

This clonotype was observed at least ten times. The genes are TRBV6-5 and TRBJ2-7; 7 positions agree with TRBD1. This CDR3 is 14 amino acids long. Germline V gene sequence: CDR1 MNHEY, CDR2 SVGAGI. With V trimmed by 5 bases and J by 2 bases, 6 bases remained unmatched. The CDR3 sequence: CASSRDSPPYEQYF. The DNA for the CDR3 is TGTGCCAGCAGTCGGGACAGCCCTCCCTACGAGCAGTACTTC.

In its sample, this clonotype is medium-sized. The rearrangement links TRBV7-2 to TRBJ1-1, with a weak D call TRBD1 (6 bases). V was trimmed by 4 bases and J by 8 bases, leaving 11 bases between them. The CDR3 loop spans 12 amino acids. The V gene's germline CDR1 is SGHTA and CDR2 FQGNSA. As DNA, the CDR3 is TGTGCCAGCAGCTGGGAACAGGGAGAAGCTTTCTTT. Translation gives CASSWEQGEAFF.

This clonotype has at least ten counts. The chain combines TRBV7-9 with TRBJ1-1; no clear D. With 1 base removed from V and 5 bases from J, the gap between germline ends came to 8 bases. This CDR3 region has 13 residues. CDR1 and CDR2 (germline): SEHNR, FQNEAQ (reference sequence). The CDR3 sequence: CASSLGGRTEAFF. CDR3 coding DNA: TGTGCCAGCAGCTTAGGTGGCAGGACTGAAGCTTTCTTT.

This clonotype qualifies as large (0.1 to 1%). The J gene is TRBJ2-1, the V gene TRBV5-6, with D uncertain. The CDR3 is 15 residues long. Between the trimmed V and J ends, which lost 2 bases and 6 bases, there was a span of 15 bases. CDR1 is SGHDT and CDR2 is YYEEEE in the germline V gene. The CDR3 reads CASSFSDRNTNEQFF. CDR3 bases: TGTGCCAGCAGCTTCAGCGACCGGAATACCAATGAGCAGTTCTTC.

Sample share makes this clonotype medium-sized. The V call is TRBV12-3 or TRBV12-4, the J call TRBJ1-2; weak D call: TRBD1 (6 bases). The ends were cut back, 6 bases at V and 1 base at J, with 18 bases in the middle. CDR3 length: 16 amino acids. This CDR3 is CASSQTPAGVNYGYTF. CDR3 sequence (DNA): TGTGCCAGCAGCCAGACCCCGGCAGGGGTTAACTATGGCTACACCTTC.

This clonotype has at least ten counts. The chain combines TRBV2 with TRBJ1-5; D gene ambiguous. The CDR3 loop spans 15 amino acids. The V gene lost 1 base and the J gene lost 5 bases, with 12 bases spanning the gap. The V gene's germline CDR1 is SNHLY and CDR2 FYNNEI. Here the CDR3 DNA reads TGTGCCAGCAGTGAAGGCACCAATCGATATCAGCCCCAGCATTTT. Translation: CASSEGTNRYQPQHF. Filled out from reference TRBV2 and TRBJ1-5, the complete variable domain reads EPEVTQTPSHQVTQMGQEVILRCVPISNHLYFYWYRQILGQKVEFLVSFYNNEISEKSEIFDDQFSVERPDGSNFTLKIRSTKLEDSAMYFCASSEGTNRYQPQHFGDGTRLSIL.

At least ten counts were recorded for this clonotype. This chain's CDR3 is CASSLRSSTEAFF. CDR3 DNA: TGTGCCAGCAGTCTTCGGAGTTCCACTGAAGCTTTCTTT. This chain links TRBV27 with TRBJ1-1; D is unresolved. CDR3 length: 13 residues. Per the germline V gene, CDR1 is MNHEY and CDR2 is SMNVEV (reference sequence). The V end lost 5 bases, the J end lost 4 bases, and 11 bases lay between the germline ends.

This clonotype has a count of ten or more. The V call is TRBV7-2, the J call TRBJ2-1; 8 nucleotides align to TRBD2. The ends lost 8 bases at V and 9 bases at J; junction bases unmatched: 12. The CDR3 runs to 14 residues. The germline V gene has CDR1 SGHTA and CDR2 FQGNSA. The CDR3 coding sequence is TGTGCCAGCGAAGATAGCGGGATAAAGGCTGAGCAGTTCTTC. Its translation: CASEDSGIKAEQFF. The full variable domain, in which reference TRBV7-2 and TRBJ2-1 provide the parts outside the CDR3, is GAGVSQSPSNKVTEKGKDVELRCDPISGHTALYWYRQSLGQGLEFLIYFQGNSAPDKSGLPSDRFSAERTGGSVSTLTIQRTQQEDSAVYLCASEDSGIKAEQFFGPGTRLTVL.

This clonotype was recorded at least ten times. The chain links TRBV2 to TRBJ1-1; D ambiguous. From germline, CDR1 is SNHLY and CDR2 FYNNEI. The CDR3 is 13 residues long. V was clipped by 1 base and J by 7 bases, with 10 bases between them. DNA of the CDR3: TGTGCCAGCAGTGAAGAGGCAGGCCGTGAAGCTTTCTTT. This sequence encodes CASSEEAGREAFF.

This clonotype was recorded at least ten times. CDR3 DNA: TGCAGCGTCGCGCCCGACAGTTTCACTGAAGCTTTCTTT. Translating it yields CSVAPDSFTEAFF. The chain employs TRBV29-1 and TRBJ1-1, with D perhaps matching TRBD1 (5 bases). Looked up from germline, CDR1 is SQVTM and CDR2 is ANQGSEA. The CDR3 contains 13 residues. Deletions cut 6 bases from V and 4 bases from J, with 15 bases between.

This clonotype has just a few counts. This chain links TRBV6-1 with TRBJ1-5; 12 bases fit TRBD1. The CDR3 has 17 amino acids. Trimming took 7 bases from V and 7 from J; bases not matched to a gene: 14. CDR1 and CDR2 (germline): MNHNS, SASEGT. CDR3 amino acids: CASIYSPGQGAKQPQHF. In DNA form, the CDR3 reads TGTGCCAGCATTTACTCCCCGGGACAGGGGGCGAAGCAGCCCCAGCATTTT.

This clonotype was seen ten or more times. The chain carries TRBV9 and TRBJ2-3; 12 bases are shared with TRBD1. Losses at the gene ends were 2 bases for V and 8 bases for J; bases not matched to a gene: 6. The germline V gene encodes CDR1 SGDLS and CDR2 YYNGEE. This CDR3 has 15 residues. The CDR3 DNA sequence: TGTGCCAGCAGCGTGGGACAGGGGGCGTTGGTTACGCAGTATTTT. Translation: CASSVGQGALVTQYF.

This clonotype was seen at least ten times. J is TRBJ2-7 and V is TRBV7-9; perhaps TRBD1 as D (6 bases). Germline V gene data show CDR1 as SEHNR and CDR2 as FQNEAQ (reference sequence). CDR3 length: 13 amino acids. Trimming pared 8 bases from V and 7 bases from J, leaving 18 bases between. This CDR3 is CASSRDTLREQYF. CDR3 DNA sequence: TGTGCCAGCTCCCGGGACACTCTGAGGGAGCAGTACTTC.

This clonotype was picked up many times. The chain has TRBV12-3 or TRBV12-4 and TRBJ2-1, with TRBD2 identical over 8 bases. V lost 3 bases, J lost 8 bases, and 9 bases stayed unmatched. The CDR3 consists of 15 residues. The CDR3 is CASSLLGLAGHEQFF. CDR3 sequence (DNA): TGTGCCAGCAGTTTGCTCGGACTAGCAGGGCATGAGCAGTTCTTC.

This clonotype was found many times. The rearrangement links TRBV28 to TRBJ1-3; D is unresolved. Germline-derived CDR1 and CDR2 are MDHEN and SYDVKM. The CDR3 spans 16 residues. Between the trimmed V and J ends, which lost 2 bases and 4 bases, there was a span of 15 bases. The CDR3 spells CASSLLPGSGGNTIYF. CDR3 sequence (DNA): TGTGCCAGCAGTTTACTCCCTGGCAGCGGCGGAAACACCATATATTTT. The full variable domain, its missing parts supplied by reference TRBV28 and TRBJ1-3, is DVKVTQSSRYLVKRTGEKVFLECVQDMDHENMFWYRQDPGLGLRLIYFSYDVKMKEKGDIPEGYSVSREKKERFSLILESASTNQTSMYLCASSLLPGSGGNTIYFGEGSWLTVV.

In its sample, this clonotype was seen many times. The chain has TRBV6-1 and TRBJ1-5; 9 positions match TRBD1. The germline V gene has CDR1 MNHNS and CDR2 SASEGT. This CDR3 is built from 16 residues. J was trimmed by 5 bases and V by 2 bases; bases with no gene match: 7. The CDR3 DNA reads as TGTGCCAGCAGTGAACCACCGGACAGGGGTGATCAGCCCCAGCATTTT. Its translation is CASSEPPDRGDQPQHF.